These 5 T cell receptor beta chains were all obtained from the same sample, sequenced in a study of human T cells and chemical hapten exposure. Time point reported: pre-sensitization, week 0. The treatment here: therapeutic diphenylcyclopropenone sensitization with weekly scalp DPC. TCRdb reprocessed the RACE reads with MiXCR, giving one entry per CDR3 protein. The table has 120,000 or so distinct CDR3 sequences, roughly 14% seen once. The source was whole blood, collected in connection with sensitization to the hapten diphenylcyclopropenone (DPC). The receptor source for this set is a woman under 30 with alopecia areata. Some clones in this sample may be carry-over from other donors' samples.

The chain carries TRBV14 and TRBJ2-1; D might be TRBD2 (5 bases). Germline values: CDR1 SGHDN, CDR2 FVKESK. V was shortened by 5 bases and J by 3 bases, with 8 bases between the two germline ends. The CDR3 has 13 residues. Here the CDR3 reads CASSAGNYNEQFF. In DNA form, the CDR3 reads TGTGCCAGCAGCGCCGGGAACTACAATGAGCAGTTCTTC.

In this sample, this clonotype turned up many times. V is TRBV7-9 and J is TRBJ2-3; 9 bases are a match to TRBD1. The CDR3 has 17 residues. V trimming: 4 bases; J trimming: 2 bases; junction bases outside the gene matches: 10. CDR1 is SEHNR, CDR2 FQNEAQ, per germline (reference sequence). CDR3 loop: CASSYTGGGMNTDTQYF. In DNA form, the CDR3 reads TGTGCCAGCAGCTATACAGGGGGCGGAATGAACACAGATACGCAGTATTTT.

Only a few counts were recorded for this clonotype. This rearrangement joins TRBV20-1 to TRBJ1-4; the match to TRBD1 covers 10 bases. Germline-derived CDR1 and CDR2 are DFQATT and SNEGSKA (reference sequence). The CDR3 is made up of 15 amino acids. The junction had 7 bases not matched to a gene; V was cut back by 2 bases and J by 7 bases. The CDR3 DNA sequence: TGCAGTGCTAGACTCCTTGGACAGGGGGGTGAAAAACTGTTTTTT. Amino acid sequence: CSARLLGQGGEKLFF.

This clonotype was counted many times. V and J are TRBV5-1 and TRBJ2-1; the D call may be TRBD1 or TRBD2 (5 bases each). The CDR3 has 16 amino acids. Germline V gene data show CDR1 as SGHRS and CDR2 as YFSETQ. Trimming left V 0 bases short and J 0 bases short, with 10 bases between. CDR3 nucleotides: TGCGCCAGCAGCTTGGGAAGGGGAGCCTCCTACAATGAGCAGTTCTTC. Protein product: CASSLGRGASYNEQFF.

This clonotype was detected ten times or more. The chain recombines TRBV2 with TRBJ2-7; D is undetermined. V lost 4 bases and J 0 bases, leaving 7 bases between the germline ends. This CDR3 has 13 residues. CDR1 is SNHLY and CDR2 is FYNNEI in the germline V gene. Here the CDR3 reads CASSVTSSYEQYF. CDR3 nucleotides: TGTGCCAGCAGTGTTACGAGCTCCTACGAGCAGTACTTC.